This TCR beta chain was recorded in a study of vaccination and CD4 T cells after COVID-19. As for the study in general: The authors gave control cultures a CEFX pool, an HIV-1 Nef pool, or no peptide.

A single count supports this clonotype. No antigen is known for it. Described treatment: approximately 11-day PBMC culture with coronavirus spike peptide pools or control peptides (ViraFEST assay). Expanded clonotypes were found by TCR sequencing after peptide-pool stimulation (ViraFEST). Sequenced with the Oncomine TCR Beta short-read assay was DNA taken from cultured CD4+ T cells. One entry per CDR3 protein results from TCRdb running MiXCR on the PCR reads. The sample has tens of thousands of distinct CDR3 sequences; over 55% are singletons. Germline assignment: CDR1 SEHNR and CDR2 FQNEAQ (reference sequence). The V gene end was trimmed by 1 base and the J gene end by 11 bases; junction bases not matched to a gene: 7. The CDR3 covers 14 residues. General observations from the study: The median SARS-CoV-2-reactive clonotype number increased from about 20 to 38, without statistical significance. Early post-infection timepoints were missing, and relatively few convalescent patients were studied.

The sequencing here drew on CD4+ T cells from blood, cultured in vitro, taken after SARS-CoV-2 vaccination. This sequence was found in a human donor who received a COVID-19 vaccine. The gene calls are TRBV7-9 and TRBJ1-4; 7 bases map to TRBD1. This CDR3 reads CASSLGDRPAKLFF. The DNA for the CDR3 is TGTGCCAGCAGCTTAGGGGACAGACCGGCGAAACTGTTTTTT.